A selection of T cell receptor beta chains follows, all from one sample in a study of shared clonotypes between healthy human individuals. Some clones are missing from TCRdb's copy, which holds only in-frame ones; the method was immunoSEQ multiplex PCR. The sample shows roughly 2.5 million clones, around nine tenths of them seen only once. Sequenced: naive CD4+ T cells sorted from blood. The receptor set was obtained from a man younger than 35 in good health. The CDR3 runs from the conserved cysteine through the conserved F or W. D genes are given only for firm matches. Not all rows give a size; the values are once, few, many and, for expanded clones, a class.

abundance: NA; v_gene: TRBV5-1; d_gene: TRBD2; j_gene: TRBJ2-5; CDR3nt: TGCGCCAGCGGGAAAGGACTAGCGGGAGTCGGCGGCTCAGAGACCCAGTACTTC; CDR3aa: CASGKGLAGVGGSETQYF
abundance: NA; v_gene: TRBV5-1; d_gene: TRBD1; j_gene: TRBJ2-4; CDR3nt: TGCGCCAGCAGCTCGGACAGGGGGGTAGAAAACATTCAGTACTTC; CDR3aa: CASSSDRGVENIQYF
abundance: NA; v_gene: TRBV30; d_gene: TRBD2; j_gene: TRBJ2-1; CDR3nt: TGTGCCTGGAACCCCGGACTAGCGGGAGGTAATGAGCAGTTCTTC; CDR3aa: CAWNPGLAGGNEQFF
abundance: NA; v_gene: TRBV5-1; d_gene: NA; j_gene: TRBJ2-7; CDR3nt: TGCGCCAGCAGCTTGGCCGCTACTTACGAGCAGTACTTC; CDR3aa: CASSLAATYEQYF
abundance: NA; v_gene: TRBV7-8; d_gene: TRBD1; j_gene: TRBJ2-2; CDR3nt: TGTGCCAGCAGCTTAGGGACAGGCACCGGGGAGCTGTTTTTT; CDR3aa: CASSLGTGTGELFF
abundance: NA; v_gene: TRBV29-1; d_gene: NA; j_gene: TRBJ2-5; CDR3nt: TGCAGCGTTGTTCCAGGGTTTGGGAAGACCCAGTACTTC; CDR3aa: CSVVPGFGKTQYF
abundance: NA; v_gene: TRBV5-8; d_gene: NA; j_gene: TRBJ2-7; CDR3nt: TGTGCCAGCAGCCCCGAGCAGCGGATGTACGAGCAGTACTTC; CDR3aa: CASSPEQRMYEQYF
abundance: NA; v_gene: TRBV4-3; d_gene: NA; j_gene: TRBJ2-7; CDR3nt: TGCGCCAGCAGCCTCCGGGGGGAGGGGGCGAACGAGCAGTACTTC; CDR3aa: CASSLRGEGANEQYF
abundance: NA; v_gene: TRBV5-1; d_gene: TRBD2; j_gene: TRBJ2-7; CDR3nt: TGCGCCAGCAGCTTGGCCGCGGGACTAGCGATCTACGAGCAGTACTTC; CDR3aa: CASSLAAGLAIYEQYF
abundance: NA; v_gene: TRBV7-2; d_gene: TRBD1; j_gene: TRBJ1-2; CDR3nt: TGTGCCAGCAGCTTGGCGGGACAGGCCGGATATGGCTACACCTTC; CDR3aa: CASSLAGQAGYGYTF
abundance: NA; v_gene: TRBV30; d_gene: NA; j_gene: TRBJ2-3; CDR3nt: TGTGCCTGGAGTCACAGGGTCCCGGGCACAGATACGCAGTATTTT; CDR3aa: CAWSHRVPGTDTQYF
abundance: few; v_gene: TRBV7-2; d_gene: TRBD1; j_gene: TRBJ2-7; CDR3nt: TGTGCCAGCAGTCTAGACAAGGGGGCGCGGGAGCAGTACTTC; CDR3aa: CASSLDKGAREQYF
abundance: NA; v_gene: TRBV6-6; d_gene: NA; j_gene: TRBJ2-3; CDR3nt: TGTGCCAGCAGATCGACTACAGATACGCAGTATTTT; CDR3aa: CASRSTTDTQYF
abundance: NA; v_gene: TRBV9; d_gene: NA; j_gene: TRBJ1-3; CDR3nt: TGTGCCAGCAGCTCTCCCGGGGCCCTGAGCTCTGGAAACACCATATATTTT; CDR3aa: CASSSPGALSSGNTIYF
abundance: few; v_gene: TRBV12-5; d_gene: NA; j_gene: TRBJ1-1; CDR3nt: TGTGCTAGTGGTTTGCAGGGGAACACTGAAGCTTTCTTT; CDR3aa: CASGLQGNTEAFF
abundance: NA; v_gene: TRBV5-1; d_gene: NA; j_gene: TRBJ2-1; CDR3nt: TGCGCCAGCAGCTTGGCCCTGGGGGCCAATGAGCAGTTCTTC; CDR3aa: CASSLALGANEQFF
abundance: NA; v_gene: TRBV5-6; d_gene: NA; j_gene: TRBJ1-4; CDR3nt: TGTGCCAGCAGCTCGGACACCAAAAAACTGTTTTTT; CDR3aa: CASSSDTKKLFF
abundance: NA; v_gene: TRBV10-1; d_gene: TRBD1; j_gene: TRBJ2-7; CDR3nt: TGCGCCAGCAGTGATTTCGGGACAGGTGAAAAGGAGCAGTACTTC; CDR3aa: CASSDFGTGEKEQYF
abundance: NA; v_gene: TRBV5-4; d_gene: NA; j_gene: TRBJ2-7; CDR3nt: TGTGCCAGCAGCCCTACGGAAGTCCTGTCCTACGAGCAGTACTTC; CDR3aa: CASSPTEVLSYEQYF
abundance: NA; v_gene: TRBV2; d_gene: TRBD1; j_gene: TRBJ2-5; CDR3nt: TGTGCCAGCAGTGATCGGACAGGGAGGGAGACCCAGTACTTC; CDR3aa: CASSDRTGRETQYF
abundance: NA; v_gene: TRBV19; d_gene: NA; j_gene: TRBJ2-3; CDR3nt: TGTGCCAGTAGTATCGGTCAGGGGGGGGATACGCAGTATTTT; CDR3aa: CASSIGQGGDTQYF
abundance: NA; v_gene: TRBV11-3; d_gene: NA; j_gene: TRBJ2-1; CDR3nt: TGTGCCAGCAGCTTAGATCTGTTGGGGACACAGTTCTTC; CDR3aa: CASSLDLLGTQFF
abundance: NA; v_gene: TRBV2; d_gene: NA; j_gene: TRBJ2-7; CDR3nt: TGTGCCAGCAGGTACAGCTACGAGCAGTACTTC; CDR3aa: CASRYSYEQYF
abundance: NA; v_gene: TRBV12-5; d_gene: NA; j_gene: TRBJ2-2; CDR3nt: TGTGCTAGTGGGATGAACACCGGGGAGCTGTTTTTT; CDR3aa: CASGMNTGELFF
abundance: once; v_gene: TRBV5-8; d_gene: TRBD2; j_gene: TRBJ2-7; CDR3nt: TGTGCCAGCAGCTTGTCAACGGCGGGAGCCTACGAGCAGTACTTC; CDR3aa: CASSLSTAGAYEQYF
abundance: once; v_gene: TRBV2; d_gene: TRBD1; j_gene: TRBJ2-2; CDR3nt: TGTGCCAGCAGAGACCTAGGACAGGGTCTCACCGGGGAGCTGTTTTTT; CDR3aa: CASRDLGQGLTGELFF
abundance: NA; v_gene: TRBV11-2; d_gene: NA; j_gene: TRBJ1-3; CDR3nt: TGTGCCAGCAGCTCCCGCCCCCTCCCTGGGGAAGGGGACACCATATATTTT; CDR3aa: CASSSRPLPGEGDTIYF
abundance: few; v_gene: TRBV7-8; d_gene: TRBD1; j_gene: TRBJ1-5; CDR3nt: TGTGCCAGCAGACAACAGGGGGCTGGCAATCAGCCCCAGCATTTT; CDR3aa: CASRQQGAGNQPQHF
abundance: NA; v_gene: TRBV9; d_gene: NA; j_gene: TRBJ2-5; CDR3nt: TGTGCCAGCAGCGTAGGCCAGCGGAGGGGCCAAGAGACCCAGTACTTC; CDR3aa: CASSVGQRRGQETQYF
abundance: NA; v_gene: TRBV6-1; d_gene: NA; j_gene: TRBJ2-3; CDR3nt: TGTGCCAGCACGTCAAGGGCCGAGAAAGATACGCAGTATTTT; CDR3aa: CASTSRAEKDTQYF
abundance: NA; v_gene: TRBV6-5; d_gene: NA; j_gene: TRBJ2-2; CDR3nt: TGTGCCAGCAGCAGTCGGACAGCCGGGGAGCTGTTTTTT; CDR3aa: CASSSRTAGELFF
abundance: NA; v_gene: TRBV6-6; d_gene: NA; j_gene: TRBJ2-2; CDR3nt: TGTGCCAGCACCAACACGGAGAACACCGGGGAGCTGTTTTTT; CDR3aa: CASTNTENTGELFF
abundance: NA; v_gene: TRBV19; d_gene: TRBD1; j_gene: TRBJ2-7; CDR3nt: TGTGCCAGTAGTATAGGGGACAGGGGTTCCTACGAGCAGTACTTC; CDR3aa: CASSIGDRGSYEQYF
abundance: NA; v_gene: TRBV19; d_gene: NA; j_gene: TRBJ2-3; CDR3nt: TGTGCCAGTAGTGCGGGGGCTAGCACAGATACGCAGTATTTT; CDR3aa: CASSAGASTDTQYF
abundance: NA; v_gene: TRBV5-6; d_gene: NA; j_gene: TRBJ2-7; CDR3nt: TGTGCCAGCGCGAGGTGGGGGACCGCCAGCTCCTACGAGCAGTACTTC; CDR3aa: CASARWGTASSYEQYF
abundance: NA; v_gene: TRBV5-4; d_gene: TRBD1; j_gene: TRBJ2-7; CDR3nt: TGTGCCAGGGACAGGGGGATCTACGAGCAGTACTTC; CDR3aa: CARDRGIYEQYF
abundance: NA; v_gene: TRBV11-3; d_gene: NA; j_gene: TRBJ1-1; CDR3nt: TGTGCCAGCAGTCTAAGAGCGATGAACACTGAAGCTTTCTTT; CDR3aa: CASSLRAMNTEAFF
abundance: once; v_gene: TRBV30; d_gene: NA; j_gene: TRBJ2-3; CDR3nt: TGTGCCTGGAGTCGACTAGAGGCGACGCAGTATTTT; CDR3aa: CAWSRLEATQYF
abundance: NA; v_gene: TRBV14; d_gene: NA; j_gene: TRBJ2-1; CDR3nt: TGTGCCAGCAGCTCGATGGATAATTACAATGAGCAGTTCTTC; CDR3aa: CASSSMDNYNEQFF
abundance: NA; v_gene: TRBV29-1; d_gene: TRBD2; j_gene: TRBJ2-5; CDR3nt: TGCAGCGTTGAAGATGGGTCGGGACTAGCGGGAGGAGGGACCCAGTACTTC; CDR3aa: CSVEDGSGLAGGGTQYF
abundance: NA; v_gene: TRBV10-3; d_gene: NA; j_gene: TRBJ2-1; CDR3nt: TGTGCCATCATGGGGGGTGGATACAGCAATGAGCAGTTCTTC; CDR3aa: CAIMGGGYSNEQFF
abundance: NA; v_gene: TRBV9; d_gene: NA; j_gene: TRBJ1-4; CDR3nt: TGTGCCAGCAGCGTACATGCAACTAATGAAAAACTGTTTTTT; CDR3aa: CASSVHATNEKLFF
abundance: NA; v_gene: TRBV4-1; d_gene: NA; j_gene: TRBJ2-3; CDR3nt: TGCGCCAGCAGCCAAGTAATCGGGGGTTCCACAGATACGCAGTATTTT; CDR3aa: CASSQVIGGSTDTQYF
abundance: few; v_gene: TRBV30; d_gene: NA; j_gene: TRBJ1-5; CDR3nt: TGTGCCTGGAGTACCACGGTTTGGGGCAATCAGCCCCAGCATTTT; CDR3aa: CAWSTTVWGNQPQHF
abundance: NA; v_gene: TRBV11-2; d_gene: TRBD1; j_gene: TRBJ2-7; CDR3nt: TGTGCCAGCAGCTTAGATGGACAGGGGCTCGAGCAGTACTTC; CDR3aa: CASSLDGQGLEQYF
abundance: NA; v_gene: TRBV6-6; d_gene: TRBD1; j_gene: TRBJ2-7; CDR3nt: TGTGCCAGCAGCCGACACGACAGGGGGGCCTACGAGCAGTACTTC; CDR3aa: CASSRHDRGAYEQYF
abundance: NA; v_gene: TRBV9; d_gene: TRBD1; j_gene: TRBJ1-4; CDR3nt: TGTGCCAGCAGCGTTTCGACAGGGGATCTAATGGATGAAAAACTGTTTTTT; CDR3aa: CASSVSTGDLMDEKLFF
abundance: NA; v_gene: TRBV29-1; d_gene: TRBD2; j_gene: TRBJ2-3; CDR3nt: TGCAGCGTTGACGGGGGGAGTACAGATACGCAGTATTTT; CDR3aa: CSVDGGSTDTQYF
abundance: NA; v_gene: TRBV6-5; d_gene: NA; j_gene: TRBJ2-2; CDR3nt: TGTGCCAGCAGGGGGGAGCCGACGAACACCGGGGAGCTGTTTTTT; CDR3aa: CASRGEPTNTGELFF
abundance: NA; v_gene: TRBV4-3; d_gene: TRBD1; j_gene: TRBJ1-2; CDR3nt: TGCGCCAGCAGCCAGAACGAGGGGGCGCCTTATGGCTACACCTTC; CDR3aa: CASSQNEGAPYGYTF
abundance: NA; v_gene: TRBV21-1; d_gene: NA; j_gene: TRBJ1-1; CDR3nt: TGTGCCAGCAGCATGAGGAGAGCTTTCTTT; CDR3aa: CASSMRRAFF
abundance: NA; v_gene: TRBV10-2; d_gene: NA; j_gene: TRBJ2-7; CDR3nt: TGCGCCAGCACTACCGGGACCCCAACACGCGAGCAGTACTTC; CDR3aa: CASTTGTPTREQYF
abundance: NA; v_gene: TRBV7-6; d_gene: NA; j_gene: TRBJ2-7; CDR3nt: TGTGCCAGCAGCCCCAGGGGCCCATACGAGCAGTACTTC; CDR3aa: CASSPRGPYEQYF
abundance: NA; v_gene: TRBV28; d_gene: NA; j_gene: TRBJ1-4; CDR3nt: TGTGCCAGCAGTCGCGGGACGGAGAATGAAAAACTGTTTTTT; CDR3aa: CASSRGTENEKLFF
abundance: NA; v_gene: TRBV7-2; d_gene: NA; j_gene: TRBJ2-2; CDR3nt: TGTGCCAGCAGCTTAGGACTAGGCACCGGGGAGCTGTTTTTT; CDR3aa: CASSLGLGTGELFF
abundance: NA; v_gene: TRBV28; d_gene: NA; j_gene: TRBJ2-4; CDR3nt: TGTGCCAGCAGTACAGGGTTTGTCATTCAGTACTTC; CDR3aa: CASSTGFVIQYF
abundance: NA; v_gene: TRBV27; d_gene: NA; j_gene: TRBJ2-1; CDR3nt: TGTGCCAGCAGTTTGCCGGGCTCCTACAATGAGCAGTTCTTC; CDR3aa: CASSLPGSYNEQFF